Listed below are T cell receptor beta chains from one sample, sequenced in a study of CD8 T cells in Susac syndrome. TCRdb processed the immunoSEQ multiplex PCR reads anew with MiXCR; each CDR3 protein has one entry. The data contain about 180,000 distinct CDR3 sequences, 85% to 95% of them seen just once; the ten biggest clones take up 0.15% to 0.2%. Sequencing used CD8+ T cells from PBMCs. The receptors shown here come from a human donor with multiple sclerosis. Both conserved end residues are part of each CDR3. D genes are given only for firm matches. Size is stated for part of the rows, as once, few or many counts, or as a class when the clone is expanded.

D gene	V gene	J gene	clone size	CDR3 length	CDR3 protein	CDR3 DNA
TRBD2	TRBV20-1	TRBJ2-3	-	13	CSARDGTNQAQYF	TGCAGTGCTAGAGATGGGACTAACCAGGCGCAGTATTTT
TRBD1	TRBV29-1	TRBJ2-7	-	15	CSVEGGDRDSYEQYF	TGCAGCGTTGAAGGGGGGGACAGGGATTCCTACGAGCAGTACTTC
TRBD2	TRBV6-2/TRBV6-3	TRBJ2-1	few	15	CASSPGLAGDDEQFF	TGTGCCAGCAGCCCCGGACTAGCGGGAGACGATGAGCAGTTCTTC
TRBD1	TRBV29-1	TRBJ1-3	-	14	CSAGTGSTGNTIYF	TGCAGCGCGGGGACAGGGTCGACAGGAAACACCATATATTTT
TRBD1	TRBV29-1	TRBJ1-1	-	12	CSVEAQGGGAFF	TGCAGCGTTGAGGCACAGGGGGGTGGGGCTTTCTTT
-	TRBV29-1	TRBJ2-2	-	11	CSGNSDGELFF	TGCAGCGGGAACTCAGATGGGGAGCTGTTTTTT
TRBD2	TRBV4-2	TRBJ2-7	-	15	CASSQGGGPNYEQYF	TGTGCCAGCAGTCAAGGCGGGGGGCCGAACTACGAGCAGTACTTC
-	TRBV7-8	TRBJ2-5	few	15	CASSRLGPDQETQYF	TGTGCCAGCAGCCGCCTGGGACCGGACCAAGAGACCCAGTACTTC
-	TRBV6-5	TRBJ1-2	-	13	CASSYSGRDGYTF	TGTGCCAGCAGTTACAGTGGCAGGGATGGCTACACCTTC
TRBD2	TRBV9	TRBJ2-2	-	20	CASSVVPSGGRTPNTGELFF	TGTGCCAGCAGCGTAGTGCCTAGCGGGGGCCGGACCCCGAACACCGGGGAGCTGTTTTTT
TRBD1	TRBV16	TRBJ1-2	-	13	CASSIDRGSEYTF	TGTGCCAGCAGCATCGACAGGGGGAGTGAGTACACCTTC
-	TRBV4-1	TRBJ1-5	-	14	CASKRVGSNQPQHF	TGCGCCAGTAAACGGGTGGGAAGCAATCAGCCCCAGCATTTT
-	TRBV20-1	TRBJ1-2	-	13	CSARVSQLYGYTF	TGCAGTGCTAGAGTGTCACAGTTATATGGCTACACCTTC
TRBD2	TRBV2	TRBJ2-7	-	14	CASRASGNQYEQYF	TGTGCCAGCAGGGCTAGCGGAAACCAATACGAGCAGTACTTC
-	TRBV4-1	TRBJ2-1	-	14	CASSQAPGFNEQFF	TGCGCCAGCAGCCAAGCCCCAGGGTTCAATGAGCAGTTCTTC
TRBD1	TRBV20-1	TRBJ2-7	-	14	CSAIRQGKSYEQYF	TGCAGTGCTATTAGACAGGGAAAATCCTACGAGCAGTACTTC
-	TRBV27	TRBJ1-1	-	15	CASSSGLRSNTEAFF	TGTGCCAGCAGTTCAGGGCTCCGGTCGAACACTGAAGCTTTCTTT
-	TRBV27	TRBJ1-2	-	13	CASSPGTSLGYTF	TGTGCCAGCAGTCCCGGGACCTCGTTGGGCTACACCTTC
-	TRBV27	TRBJ2-3	-	16	CASSPLGGLGTDTQYF	TGTGCCAGCAGTCCCCTAGGGGGGCTGGGCACAGATACGCAGTATTTT